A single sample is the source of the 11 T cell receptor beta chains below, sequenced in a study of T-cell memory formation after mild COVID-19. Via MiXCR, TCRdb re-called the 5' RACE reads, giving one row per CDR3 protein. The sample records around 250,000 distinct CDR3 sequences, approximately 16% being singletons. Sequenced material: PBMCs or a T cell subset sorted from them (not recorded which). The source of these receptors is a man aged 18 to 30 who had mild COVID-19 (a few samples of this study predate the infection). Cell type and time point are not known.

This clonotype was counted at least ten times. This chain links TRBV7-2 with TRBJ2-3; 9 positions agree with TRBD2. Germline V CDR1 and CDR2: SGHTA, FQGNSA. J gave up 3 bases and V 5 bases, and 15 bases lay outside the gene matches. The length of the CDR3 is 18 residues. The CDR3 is CASSPPLWTSVGTDTQYF. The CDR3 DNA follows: TGTGCCAGCAGCCCCCCATTGTGGACTAGCGTTGGAACAGATACGCAGTATTTT.

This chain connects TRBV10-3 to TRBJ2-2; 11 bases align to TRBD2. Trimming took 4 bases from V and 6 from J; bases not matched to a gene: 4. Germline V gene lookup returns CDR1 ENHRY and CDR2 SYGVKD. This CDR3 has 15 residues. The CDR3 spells CAISVTSGGAGELFF. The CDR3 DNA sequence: TGTGCCATCAGTGTAACTAGCGGGGGAGCCGGGGAGCTGTTTTTT.

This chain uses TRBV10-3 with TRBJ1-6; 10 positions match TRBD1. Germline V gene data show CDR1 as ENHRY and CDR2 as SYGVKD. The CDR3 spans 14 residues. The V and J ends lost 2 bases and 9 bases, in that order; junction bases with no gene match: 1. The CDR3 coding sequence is TGTGCCATCAGTGAGGACAGGGGGCTTTCACCCCTCCACTTT. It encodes CAISEDRGLSPLHF.

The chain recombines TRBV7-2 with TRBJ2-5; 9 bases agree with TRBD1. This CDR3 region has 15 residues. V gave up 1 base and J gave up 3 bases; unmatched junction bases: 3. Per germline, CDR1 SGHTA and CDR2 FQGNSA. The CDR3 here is CASSLGGTGKETQYF. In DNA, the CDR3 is TGTGCCAGCAGCTTAGGGGGGACAGGGAAAGAGACCCAGTACTTC.

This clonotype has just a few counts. The CDR3 DNA reads TGTGCCAGCTCACCAGTTGCGGGGGACTCGAATACGCAGTATTTT. Its protein product is CASSPVAGDSNTQYF. V usage is TRBV18 and J usage is TRBJ2-3, with TRBD2 matching 7 bases. V lost 2 bases to trimming and J lost 7 bases; unmatched junction nucleotides: 9. Germline V gives CDR1 KGHSH, CDR2 LQKENI. CDR3 length equals 15 residues.

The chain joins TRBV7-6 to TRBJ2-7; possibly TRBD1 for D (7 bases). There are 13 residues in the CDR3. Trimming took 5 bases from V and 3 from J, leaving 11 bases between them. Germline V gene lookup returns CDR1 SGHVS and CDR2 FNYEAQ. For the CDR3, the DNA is TGTGCCAGCAGCCGCGGGACAGACTACGAGCAGTACTTC. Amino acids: CASSRGTDYEQYF.

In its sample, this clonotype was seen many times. The CDR3 protein is CASGTLGLSSYNEQFF. The CDR3 DNA reads as TGTGCCTCCGGTACCTTGGGCCTGAGCTCCTACAATGAGCAGTTCTTC. The V and J genes are TRBV7-2 and TRBJ2-1; no firm D call. The CDR3 runs to 16 residues. Germline CDR1 reads SGHTA; CDR2 reads FQGNSA. The V end was cut by 11 bases, the J end by 0 bases, with 20 bases between.

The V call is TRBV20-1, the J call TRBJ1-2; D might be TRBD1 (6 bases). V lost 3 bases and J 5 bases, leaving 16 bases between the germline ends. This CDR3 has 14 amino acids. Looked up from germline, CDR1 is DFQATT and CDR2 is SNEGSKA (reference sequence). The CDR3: CSASPPGGGYGYTF. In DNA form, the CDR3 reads TGCAGTGCTAGCCCCCCGGGAGGGGGTTATGGCTACACCTTC.

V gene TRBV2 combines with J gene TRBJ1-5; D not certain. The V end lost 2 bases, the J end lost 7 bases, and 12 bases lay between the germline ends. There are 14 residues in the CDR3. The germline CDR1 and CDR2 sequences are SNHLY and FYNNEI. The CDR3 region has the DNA TGTGCCAGCAGTGAAATCGGCCAGGACCAGCCCCAGCATTTT. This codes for CASSEIGQDQPQHF.

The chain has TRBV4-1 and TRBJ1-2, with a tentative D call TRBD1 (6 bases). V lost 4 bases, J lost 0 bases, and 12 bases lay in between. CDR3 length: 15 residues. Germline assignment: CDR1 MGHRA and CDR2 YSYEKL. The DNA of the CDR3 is TGCGCCAGCAGCCCACGGGAGGGGGCTAACTATGGCTACACCTTC. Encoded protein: CASSPREGANYGYTF.

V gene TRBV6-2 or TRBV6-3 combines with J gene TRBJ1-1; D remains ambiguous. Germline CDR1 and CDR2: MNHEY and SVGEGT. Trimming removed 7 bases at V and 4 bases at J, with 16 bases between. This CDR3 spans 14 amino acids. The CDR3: CASTQGRLGTEAFF. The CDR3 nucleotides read TGTGCCAGCACCCAAGGACGTCTCGGCACTGAAGCTTTCTTT.